This paragraph reports one T cell receptor beta chain. Its antigen is still unknown. The data were taken from a study of T cell repertoires in cytomegalovirus infection. Study-wide context: Both a matching HLA type and CMV infection were indicated by public TCR beta signatures.

Via MiXCR, TCRdb re-called the reads, giving one row per CDR3 protein. The sample records approximately 730,000 distinct CDR3 sequences, 25% to 30% being singletons. General study results and limits: Ex vivo responses were dominated by HLA-C-restricted CMV-specific TCR beta clonotypes. Of the TCR beta families, the public ones yielded a cumulative frequency that identified carriers of CMV plus the relevant HLA.

This CDR3 contains 15 residues. With 4 bases removed from V and 0 bases from J, the gap between germline ends came to 13 bases. Germline-derived CDR1 and CDR2 are SGHNT and YYREEE (reference sequence). The TCR sequence derives from a human donor in good health (CMV status not recorded). Some clones in this sample may be carry-over from other donors' samples. This specimen consisted of cultured CD8+ T cells from PBMCs, obtained from culture after CMV antigen stimulation. The J gene is TRBJ2-5, the V gene TRBV5-4, with D possibly called TRBD1 or TRBD2 (5 bases each). CDR3 loop: CASSIEGTYQETQYF. CDR3 DNA sequence: TGTGCCAGCAGCATCGAAGGGACCTACCAAGAGACCCAGTACTTC.